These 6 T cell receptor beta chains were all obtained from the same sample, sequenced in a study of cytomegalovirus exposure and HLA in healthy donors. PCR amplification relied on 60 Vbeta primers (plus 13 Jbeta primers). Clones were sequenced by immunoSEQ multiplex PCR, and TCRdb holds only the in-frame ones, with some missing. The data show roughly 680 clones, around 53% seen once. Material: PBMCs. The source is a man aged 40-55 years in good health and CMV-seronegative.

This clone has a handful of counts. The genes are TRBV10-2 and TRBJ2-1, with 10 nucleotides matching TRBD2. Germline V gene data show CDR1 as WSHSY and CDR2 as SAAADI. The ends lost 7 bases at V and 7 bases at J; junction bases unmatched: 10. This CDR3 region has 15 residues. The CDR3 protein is CASNPTSGALNEQFF. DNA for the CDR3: TGCGCCAGCAACCCAACTAGCGGGGCGTTGAATGAGCAGTTCTTC.

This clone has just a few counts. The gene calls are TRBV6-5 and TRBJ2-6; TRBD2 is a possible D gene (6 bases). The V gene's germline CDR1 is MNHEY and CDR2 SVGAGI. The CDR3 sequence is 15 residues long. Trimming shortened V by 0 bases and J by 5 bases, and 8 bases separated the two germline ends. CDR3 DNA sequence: TGTGCCAGCAGTTACTCGGAGGGGTGGGCCAACGTCCTGACTTTC. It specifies CASSYSEGWANVLTF.

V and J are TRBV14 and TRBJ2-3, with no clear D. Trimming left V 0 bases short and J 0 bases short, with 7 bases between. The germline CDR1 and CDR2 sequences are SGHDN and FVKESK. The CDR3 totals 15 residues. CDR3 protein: CASSQETPSTDTQYF. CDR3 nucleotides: TGTGCCAGCAGCCAAGAGACACCCAGCACAGATACGCAGTATTTT.

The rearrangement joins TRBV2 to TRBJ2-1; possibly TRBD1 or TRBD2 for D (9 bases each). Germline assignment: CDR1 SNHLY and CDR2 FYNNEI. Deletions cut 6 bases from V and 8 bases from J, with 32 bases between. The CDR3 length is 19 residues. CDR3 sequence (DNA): TGTGCCAGCAGAGGGGACAGGGAGAGAGGGACTAGCAAATCGGATGAGCAGTTCTTC. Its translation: CASRGDRERGTSKSDEQFF.

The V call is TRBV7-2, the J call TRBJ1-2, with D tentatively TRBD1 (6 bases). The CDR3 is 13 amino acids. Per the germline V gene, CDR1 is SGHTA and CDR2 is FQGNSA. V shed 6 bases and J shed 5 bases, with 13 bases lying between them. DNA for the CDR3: TGTGCCAGCAGTCGGGATGGACAGTATGGCTACACCTTC. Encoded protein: CASSRDGQYGYTF.

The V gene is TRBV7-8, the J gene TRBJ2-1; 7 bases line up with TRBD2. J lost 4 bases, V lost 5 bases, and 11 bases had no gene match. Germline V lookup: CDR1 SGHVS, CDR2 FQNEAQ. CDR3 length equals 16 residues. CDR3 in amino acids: CASSPGPAGSYNEQFF. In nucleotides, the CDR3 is TGTGCCAGCAGCCCCGGGCCAGCGGGGTCATACAATGAGCAGTTCTTC.